What follows is one T cell receptor (beta chain) and its context. Each sample yielded at least 5 micrograms of PBMC total RNA. PCR was performed a second time for about 7 to 12 cycles using a sample-barcoded 5' primer and a J-beta primer mix. MiXCR was run by TCRdb on the 5' RACE reads, yielding one entry per CDR3 protein. This sample has around 580,000 distinct CDR3 sequences; more than 45% occur once, and the top ten carry 20% to 25%. This entry belongs to a study of blood T cells in healthy people across ages. The germline V and J ends were trimmed by 7 bases and 4 bases, with 17 bases remaining between them. Germline CDR1 and CDR2: MDHEN and SYDVKM. The CDR3 runs 15 residues.

This receptor was obtained from an elderly man in good health. The chain recombines TRBV28 with TRBJ2-1; D is uncertain. The material sequenced was blood. Here the CDR3 DNA reads TGTGCCAGCAAAGGAGCGCGTCTACTATACAATGAGCAGTTCTTC. Its translation is CASKGARLLYNEQFF.